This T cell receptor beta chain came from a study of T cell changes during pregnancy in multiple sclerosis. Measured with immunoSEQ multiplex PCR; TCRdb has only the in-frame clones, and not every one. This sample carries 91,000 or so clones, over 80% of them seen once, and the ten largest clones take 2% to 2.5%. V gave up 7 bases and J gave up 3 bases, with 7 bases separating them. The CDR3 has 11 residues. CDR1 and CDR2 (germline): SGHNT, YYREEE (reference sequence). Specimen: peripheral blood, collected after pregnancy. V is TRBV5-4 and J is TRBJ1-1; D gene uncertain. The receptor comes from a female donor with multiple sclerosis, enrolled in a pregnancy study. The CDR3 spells CASGLDTEAFF. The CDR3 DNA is TGTGCCAGCGGACTCGACACTGAAGCTTTCTTT.